Below, one T cell receptor beta chain is given with its context. The antigen remains undetermined. Splitting the CD4+ cells yielded a CD45RA+ naive subset and a CD45RA-negative memory subset. These data are taken from a study of shared clonotypes between healthy human individuals. The study, taken as a whole, reports: The four-donor shared clonotypes exceeded non-shared clonotypes in generation probability, with non-shared ones scoring lower. Sampling covered nothing but blood. Tissue TCR repertoires likely differ from those found in blood. Despite large depth, rarefaction showed incomplete sorted-subset sequencing.

Generated by immunoSEQ multiplex PCR, the TCRdb table keeps only in-frame clones and is missing some. The sample records over a million clones, around 98% being singletons. Per germline, CDR1 LGHNA and CDR2 YSLEER. Deletions cut 3 bases from V and 6 bases from J, with 18 bases between. CDR3 length: 16 amino acids. The chain carries TRBV4-3 and TRBJ2-1; tentatively, D is TRBD1 (6 bases). This sequence was found in a man between 25 and 39 years old in good health. The specimen was naive CD4+ T cells sorted from blood. The subset is: CD45RA+ positively selected. CDR3 DNA sequence: TGCGCCAGCAGCCAGGAAGGAGTTCCCAGGGGCAATGAGCAGTTCTTC. Amino acid sequence: CASSQEGVPRGNEQFF.